This T cell receptor beta chain was observed in a study of T cells after posttransplantation cyclophosphamide. There are 14 residues in the CDR3. The ends were cut back, 3 bases at V and 5 bases at J, with 10 bases in the middle. CDR1 and CDR2 from the germline V gene are MNHNS and SASEGT. Sequencing used immunoSEQ multiplex PCR; TCRdb keeps in-frame clones, though not all of them. The data contain about 50,000 clones, 94% of them singletons. The receptor's source is a woman aged 25 to 39 in good health and a related stem cell transplant donor. The gene calls are TRBV6-1 and TRBJ1-4; perhaps TRBD1 as D (6 bases). Source material: PBMCs. The CDR3 DNA reads as TGTGCCAGCAGTGAGGGGACACTGAATGAAAAACTGTTTTTT. Translating it yields CASSEGTLNEKLFF.